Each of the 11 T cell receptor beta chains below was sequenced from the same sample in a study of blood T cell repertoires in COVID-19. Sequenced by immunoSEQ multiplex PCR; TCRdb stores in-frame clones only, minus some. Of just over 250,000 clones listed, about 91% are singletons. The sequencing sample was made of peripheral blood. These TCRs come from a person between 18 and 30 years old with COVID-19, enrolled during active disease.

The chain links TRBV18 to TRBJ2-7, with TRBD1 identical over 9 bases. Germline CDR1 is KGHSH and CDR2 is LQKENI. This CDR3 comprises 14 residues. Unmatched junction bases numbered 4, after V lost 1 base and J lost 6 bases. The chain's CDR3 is CASSPQGTGSEQYF. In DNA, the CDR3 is TGTGCCAGCTCACCACAAGGGACAGGGAGCGAGCAGTACTTC.

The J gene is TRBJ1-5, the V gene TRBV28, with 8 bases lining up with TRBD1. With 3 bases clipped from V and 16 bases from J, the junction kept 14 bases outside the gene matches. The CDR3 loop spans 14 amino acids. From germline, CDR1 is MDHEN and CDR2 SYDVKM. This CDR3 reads CASSLANRGTGEHF. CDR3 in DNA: TGTGCCAGCAGTTTGGCGAACAGGGGGACCGGTGAACATTTT.

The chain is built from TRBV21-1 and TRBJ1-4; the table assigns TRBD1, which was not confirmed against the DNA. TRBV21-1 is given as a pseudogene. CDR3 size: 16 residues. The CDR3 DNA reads TGTGCCAGCAGCAAAGACGGGCAGGGGTCTAATGAAAAACTGTTTTTT. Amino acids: CASSKDGQGSNEKLFF.

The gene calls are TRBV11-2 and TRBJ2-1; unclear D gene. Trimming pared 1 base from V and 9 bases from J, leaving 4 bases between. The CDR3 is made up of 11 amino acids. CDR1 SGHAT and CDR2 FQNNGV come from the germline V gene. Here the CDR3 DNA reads TGTGCCAGCAGCTTAGCAGGTGAGCAGTTCTTC. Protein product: CASSLAGEQFF. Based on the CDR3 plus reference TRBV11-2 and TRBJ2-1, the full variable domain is EAGVAQSPRYKIIEKRQSVAFWCNPISGHATLYWYQQILGQGPKLLIQFQNNGVVDDSQLPKDRFSAERLKGVDSTLKIQPAKLEDSAVYLCASSLAGEQFFGPGTRLTVL.

In DNA, the CDR3 is TGCGCCAGCAGCCAAGAGGTACTAGCGGCACTGAACACCGGGGAGCTGTTTTTT. Protein sequence: CASSQEVLAALNTGELFF. The V and J genes are TRBV4-3 and TRBJ2-2; 8 bases match TRBD2. The length of the CDR3 is 18 residues. Trimming removed 0 bases from V and 1 base from J; junction bases left unmatched: 7. CDR1 is LGHNA, CDR2 YSLEER, per germline.

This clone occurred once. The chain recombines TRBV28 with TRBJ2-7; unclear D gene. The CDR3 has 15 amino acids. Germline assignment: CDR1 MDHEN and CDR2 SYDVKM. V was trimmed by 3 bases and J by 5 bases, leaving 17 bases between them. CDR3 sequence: CASSFSPAYRHEQYF. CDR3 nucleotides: TGTGCCAGCAGTTTTAGTCCCGCATATCGCCACGAGCAGTACTTC. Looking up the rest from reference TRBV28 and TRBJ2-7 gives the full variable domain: DVKVTQSSRYLVKRTGEKVFLECVQDMDHENMFWYRQDPGLGLRLIYFSYDVKMKEKGDIPEGYSVSREKKERFSLILESASTNQTSMYLCASSFSPAYRHEQYFGPGTRLTVT.

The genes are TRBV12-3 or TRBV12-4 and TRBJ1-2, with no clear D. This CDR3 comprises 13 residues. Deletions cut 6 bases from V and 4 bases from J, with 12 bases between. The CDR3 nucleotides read TGTGCCAGCAGGGGCGGGTATGGCTATGGCTACACCTTC. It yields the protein CASRGGYGYGYTF.

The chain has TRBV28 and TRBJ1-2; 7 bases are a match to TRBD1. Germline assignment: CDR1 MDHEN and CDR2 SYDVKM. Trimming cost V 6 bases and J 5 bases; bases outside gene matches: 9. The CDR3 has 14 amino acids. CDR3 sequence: CASRGGTERYGYTF. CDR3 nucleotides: TGTGCCAGCAGAGGGGGCACGGAGCGGTATGGCTACACCTTC.

CDR3 DNA sequence: TGCGCCAGCAGCCCCGGGACAGCCGGATCTGAAGCTTTCTTT. It translates to CASSPGTAGSEAFF. The gene calls are TRBV5-1 and TRBJ1-1, with TRBD1 matching 7 bases. Per the germline V gene, CDR1 is SGHRS and CDR2 is YFSETQ. There are 14 residues in the CDR3. The trim removed 4 bases at V and 6 bases at J, leaving 9 bases unmatched.

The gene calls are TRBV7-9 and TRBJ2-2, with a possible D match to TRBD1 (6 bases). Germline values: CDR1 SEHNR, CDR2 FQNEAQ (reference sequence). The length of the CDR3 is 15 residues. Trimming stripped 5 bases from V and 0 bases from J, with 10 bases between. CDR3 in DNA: TGTGCCAGCAGCCCAAGACAGGCGAACACCGGGGAGCTGTTTTTT. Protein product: CASSPRQANTGELFF.

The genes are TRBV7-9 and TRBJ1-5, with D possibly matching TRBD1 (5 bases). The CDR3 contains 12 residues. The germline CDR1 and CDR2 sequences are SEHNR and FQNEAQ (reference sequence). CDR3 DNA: TGTGCTACTGGGGCTGGCAATCAGCCCCAGCATTTT. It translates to CATGAGNQPQHF.